This is a list of T cell receptor beta chains from one sample in a study of cytomegalovirus exposure and HLA in healthy donors. Libraries were prepared by immunoSEQ multiplex PCR; TCRdb keeps only in-frame clonotypes and omits some of them. The sample carries some 110,000 clones, just under 70% recorded once. Sequences were obtained from PBMCs. The receptors stem from a man aged 25 to 45 in good health and CMV-seropositive. CDR3s leave out the opening cysteine and the closing phenylalanine or tryptophan.

j_gene,v_gene,CDR3aa
TRBJ1-1,TRBV4-2,ASSQDPGGMNTEAF
TRBJ2-1,TRBV27,ASSPSGTRSYNEQF
TRBJ2-1,TRBV19,ASTPWGTSGKYRDNEQF
TRBJ1-2,TRBV7-2,ASSFVDSRSNYGYT
TRBJ2-3,TRBV7-2,ASSLVALAGGLNTQY
TRBJ1-5,TRBV15,ATNRLGGGQPQH
TRBJ1-5,TRBV28,ASSFMGQPNQPQH
TRBJ1-2,TRBV7-9,ASSLDDKPYGYT
TRBJ1-1,TRBV18,ASSPDIAEAF
TRBJ1-2,TRBV7-2,ASWGGPNMGYT
TRBJ1-4,TRBV6-5,ASSLLQGGEKLF
TRBJ2-2,TRBV7-3,ASSRDRGATGELF
TRBJ2-3,TRBV1,TSSQERPGTSGFTDTQY
TRBJ2-1,TRBV18,ASSPAGYNEQF
TRBJ2-3,TRBV9,ASSALAGGPDTQY
TRBJ1-5,TRBV11-2,ASSQTGKNQPQH
TRBJ2-3,TRBV2,ASSMGTSGSTDTQY
TRBJ1-1,TRBV2,ASSEILGLNLNTEAF
TRBJ2-1,TRBV6-5,ASKGTSGDYNEQF
TRBJ2-7,TRBV5-4,AGSSTGRNYEQY
TRBJ2-1,TRBV7-3,ASSLGTGGSYNEQF
TRBJ2-5,TRBV27,ASSPPGAHETQY
TRBJ2-1,TRBV27,ASRPDYAWSGNEQF
TRBJ1-3,TRBV7-2,ASSFSPPGSSGNTIY
TRBJ1-1,TRBV5-1,ASSLGGNTEAF
TRBJ2-1,TRBV5-4,ASSPQGYGGLF
TRBJ2-1,TRBV7-2,ASSLGGPQGWSSYNEQF
TRBJ2-1,TRBV5-1,ASSFVTTNNEQF
TRBJ2-1,TRBV7-9,ASSFSRGDYNEQF
TRBJ2-5,TRBV7-8,ASSLAREHETQY
TRBJ1-2,TRBV29-1,SVLPSGTEAYGYT
TRBJ2-7,TRBV7-8,ASSLAGRGNEQY
TRBJ2-5,TRBV10-3,ATATTDSPETQY
TRBJ1-2,TRBV30,AWRAKSAAQDYGYA
TRBJ1-1,TRBV5-1,ASSLRGGTEAF
TRBJ1-4,TRBV29-1,SVRRAGREEKLF
TRBJ1-3,TRBV9,ASSDRARSGNTIY
TRBJ1-6,TRBV7-2,ASSPQSTGTSPLH
TRBJ2-3,TRBV10-1,ASSDGHLTDTQY
TRBJ2-1,TRBV11-3,ASSQPGGNEQF
TRBJ2-1,TRBV4-2,ASSPRSRPTSNEQF
TRBJ2-5,TRBV5-8,ASSYHRQGQETQY
TRBJ1-2,TRBV7-8,ASSLERDRGNYGYT
TRBJ2-7,TRBV30,AWSAAATGPYEQY